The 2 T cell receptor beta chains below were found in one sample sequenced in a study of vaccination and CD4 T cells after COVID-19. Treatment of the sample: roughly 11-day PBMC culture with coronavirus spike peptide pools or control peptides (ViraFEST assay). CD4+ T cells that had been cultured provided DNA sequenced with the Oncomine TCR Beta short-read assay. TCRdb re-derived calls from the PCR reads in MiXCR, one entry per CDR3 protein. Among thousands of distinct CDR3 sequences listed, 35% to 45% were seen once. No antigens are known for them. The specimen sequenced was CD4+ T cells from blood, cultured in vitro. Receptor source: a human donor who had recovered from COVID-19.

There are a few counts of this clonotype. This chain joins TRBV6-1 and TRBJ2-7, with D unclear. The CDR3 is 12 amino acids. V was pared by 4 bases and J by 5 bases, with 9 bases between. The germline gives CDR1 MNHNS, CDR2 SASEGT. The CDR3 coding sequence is TGTGCCAGCAGTGTGGGGTCCCACGAGCAGTACTTC. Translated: CASSVGSHEQYF.

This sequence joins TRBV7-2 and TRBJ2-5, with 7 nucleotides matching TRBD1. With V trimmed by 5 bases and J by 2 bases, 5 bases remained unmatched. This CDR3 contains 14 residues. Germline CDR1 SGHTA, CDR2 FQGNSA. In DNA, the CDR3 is TGTGCCAGCAGCCACGGGACAGCTCAAGAGACCCAGTACTTC. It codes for CASSHGTAQETQYF.